These 3 T cell receptor beta chains share one sample of origin, sequenced in a study of cytomegalovirus exposure and HLA in healthy donors. Use of 60 Vbeta and 13 Jbeta primers characterized the PCR. Clones were read by immunoSEQ multiplex PCR, and TCRdb kept only the in-frame ones, dropping some. The sample lists about 98,000 clones, about 74% seen once, with about 1.8% in the top ten. The material sequenced was PBMCs. These receptors all stem from a male donor in good health and CMV-seronegative.

This chain uses TRBV5-1 with TRBJ2-1; 9 bases line up with TRBD1. The ends lost 0 bases at V and 6 bases at J; junction bases unmatched: 10. CDR1 and CDR2 (germline): SGHRS, YFSETQ. The length of the CDR3 is 17 residues. The CDR3 here is CASSLVFIGTGLNEQFF. As DNA, the CDR3 is TGCGCCAGCAGCTTGGTGTTTATCGGGACAGGGCTCAATGAGCAGTTCTTC.

The chain employs TRBV28 and TRBJ2-5, with 9 nucleotides matching TRBD1. Germline V gene lookup returns CDR1 MDHEN and CDR2 SYDVKM. The CDR3 totals 15 residues. After removal of 4 bases from V and 3 bases from J, the junction contained 6 bases not matched to a gene. The CDR3 DNA is TGTGCCAGCAGTTCACAGGGGGCAGGGGAAGAGACCCAGTACTTC. Amino acid sequence: CASSSQGAGEETQYF.

The V call is TRBV9, the J call TRBJ1-2; 9 bases line up with TRBD1. Looked up from germline, CDR1 is SGDLS and CDR2 is YYNGEE. This CDR3 has 14 amino acids. Germline trimming cut 2 bases from V and 4 bases from J; bases unmatched to any gene: 3. CDR3 sequence: CASSVRQGGYGYTF. The CDR3 DNA sequence: TGTGCCAGCAGCGTGCGACAGGGGGGCTATGGCTACACCTTC.